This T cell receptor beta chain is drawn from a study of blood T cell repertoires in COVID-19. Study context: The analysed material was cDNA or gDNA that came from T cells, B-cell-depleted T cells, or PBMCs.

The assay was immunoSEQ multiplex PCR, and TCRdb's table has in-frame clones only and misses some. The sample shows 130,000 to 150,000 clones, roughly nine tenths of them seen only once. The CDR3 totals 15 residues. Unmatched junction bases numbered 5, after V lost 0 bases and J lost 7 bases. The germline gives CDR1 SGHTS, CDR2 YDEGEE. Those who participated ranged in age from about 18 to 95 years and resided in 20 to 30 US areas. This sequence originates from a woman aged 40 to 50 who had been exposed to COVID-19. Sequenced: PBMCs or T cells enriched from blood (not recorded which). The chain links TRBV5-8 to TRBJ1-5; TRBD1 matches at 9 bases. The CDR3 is CASSLGTGGDQPQHF. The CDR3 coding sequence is TGTGCCAGCAGCTTGGGAACAGGGGGCGACCAGCCCCAGCATTTT.